A selection of T cell receptor beta chains follows, all from one sample in a study of blood T cells in healthy people across ages. TCRdb re-derived calls from the 5' RACE reads in MiXCR, one entry per CDR3 protein. The sample includes hundreds of thousands of distinct CDR3 sequences, 35% to 60% of them seen just once. The sample comprised blood. The receptors originated from a man older than 75 in good health. The CDR3 runs from the conserved cysteine through the conserved F or W.

CDR3 protein	CDR3 length	V gene	J gene
CASSTRLAGDNEQFF	15	TRBV5-1	TRBJ2-1
CASSPSWASDEQYF	14	TRBV14	TRBJ2-5
CASSLLGGDEQFF	13	TRBV28	TRBJ2-1
CSARDDRQVGYTF	13	TRBV20-1	TRBJ1-2
CSASAAGGTLQETQYF	16	TRBV20-1	TRBJ2-5
CASSVRGAGDTQYF	14	TRBV12-3/TRBV12-4	TRBJ2-3
CSVAGGAGNTIYF	13	TRBV20-1	TRBJ1-3
CASSFEGGSDYEQYF	15	TRBV28	TRBJ2-7
CASSRSFEQFF	11	TRBV11-2	TRBJ2-1
CASSFEAGGLAKNIQYF	17	TRBV7-6	TRBJ2-4
CASSFPGLTSPGELFF	16	TRBV28	TRBJ2-2
CASSGVRTDTQYF	13	TRBV9	TRBJ2-3
CASSYPSGEGSLKNIQYF	18	TRBV6-2/TRBV6-3	TRBJ2-4
CSVAPAPETQYF	12	TRBV29-1	TRBJ2-5
CASSGSSGGTTDTQYF	16	TRBV7-2	TRBJ2-3
CASNRPGETQYF	12	TRBV27	TRBJ2-5
CASSDFTDTQYF	12	TRBV7-2	TRBJ2-3
CASSPRDYGEQYF	13	TRBV27	TRBJ2-7
CAISEKDRTSTDTQYF	16	TRBV10-3	TRBJ2-3
CASSPRQGALYEQYF	15	TRBV27	TRBJ2-7
CASSVVKGYAEAFF	14	TRBV9	TRBJ1-1
CASSLGAGRFNEQYF	15	TRBV7-9	TRBJ2-7
CSAWASGRGDEQYF	14	TRBV20-1	.
CASSIGTAPQTLWANVLTF	19	TRBV13	TRBJ2-6
CASSLSLGLGEQYF	14	TRBV27	TRBJ2-7
CSAGLAGAGEQFF	13	TRBV29-1	TRBJ2-1
CSARGTSGSFFVEQYF	16	TRBV20-1	.
CSARVGLASDEQFF	14	TRBV20-1	TRBJ2-1
CASSLVVGTTLNEQYF	16	TRBV5-1	TRBJ2-7
CSVQEFSYEQYF	12	TRBV29-1	TRBJ2-7
CASSPVPILAGGPDEQFF	18	TRBV28	TRBJ2-1
CASSQDRGRGVLVQETQYF	19	TRBV4-3	TRBJ2-5
CACSLAGDGSYNEQFF	16	TRBV12-3/TRBV12-4	TRBJ2-1
CASSLVGQRTYNSPLHF	17	TRBV5-1	TRBJ1-6
CASSPEWARADTQYF	15	TRBV12-3/TRBV12-4	TRBJ2-3
CAISEESYYGYTF	13	TRBV10-3	TRBJ1-2
CASTSGIYEQFF	12	TRBV7-8	TRBJ2-1
CASSTTQASPYEQYF	15	TRBV21-1	TRBJ2-7
CSVGRTGPNEKLFF	14	TRBV29-1	TRBJ1-4
CASSLIGQPQHF	12	TRBV27	TRBJ1-5
CASSLPISTGTGLYEQYF	18	TRBV28	TRBJ2-7
CASSLPQTVRNEQFF	15	TRBV28	TRBJ2-1
CASRRQGLAVSYEQYF	16	TRBV27	TRBJ2-7
CSARVYRKEPDTQYF	15	TRBV20-1	TRBJ2-3
CASAGDRTYGYTF	13	TRBV10-1	TRBJ1-2
CASRGPDTDTQYF	13	TRBV7-3	TRBJ2-3
CSARDRIPGLAGGGTDTQYF	20	TRBV20-1	TRBJ2-3
CASSRGLAQDNEQFF	15	TRBV3-1	TRBJ2-1
CASSPDRGGYGYTF	14	TRBV28	TRBJ1-2
CASSPGLWDSGANVLTF	17	TRBV6-2/TRBV6-3	TRBJ2-6
CASSSLGGGEETQYF	15	TRBV7-2	.
CASRGRGSRVETQYF	15	TRBV28	TRBJ2-5
CASTGQGASNYGYTF	15	TRBV12-3/TRBV12-4	TRBJ1-2